The clone carrying this TCR beta chain was seen only a few times. Its antigen is still unknown. The data stem from a study of blood T cells in healthy people across ages. Regarding the study as a whole: Observed TCR beta diversity per million T cells went down as age went up. This fall followed a roughly linear course with age.

Trimming cost V 3 bases and J 7 bases, with 19 bases left between them. CDR1 and CDR2 from the germline V gene are DFQATT and SNEGSKA (reference sequence). The CDR3 is made up of 15 amino acids. It was with a sample-barcoded 5' primer and a J-beta primer mix that a second PCR of roughly 6 to 12 cycles was run. Samples each returned at least 2.5 million CDR3-containing paired-end reads. TCRdb re-analysed the 5' RACE reads in MiXCR, keeping a single row per CDR3 protein. The data hold 800,000 to 950,000 distinct CDR3 sequences, with about 29% observed a single time. Collection of roughly 10 milliliters of peripheral blood was performed for each donor. A further study also used this sample, focusing on T cells of mothers and their children. That paper states: M1S, a second-PCR primer, added sample barcodes and 2-4 random nucleotides.

The chain combines TRBV20-1 with TRBJ2-1, with D perhaps TRBD2 (7 bases). The sample was blood. This sequence was found in a woman aged 40 to 55 in good health. CDR3 coding DNA: TGCAGTGCTAGGGCTATTGGGGGGGCTCGGAATGAGCAGTTCTTC. This codes for CSARAIGGARNEQFF.